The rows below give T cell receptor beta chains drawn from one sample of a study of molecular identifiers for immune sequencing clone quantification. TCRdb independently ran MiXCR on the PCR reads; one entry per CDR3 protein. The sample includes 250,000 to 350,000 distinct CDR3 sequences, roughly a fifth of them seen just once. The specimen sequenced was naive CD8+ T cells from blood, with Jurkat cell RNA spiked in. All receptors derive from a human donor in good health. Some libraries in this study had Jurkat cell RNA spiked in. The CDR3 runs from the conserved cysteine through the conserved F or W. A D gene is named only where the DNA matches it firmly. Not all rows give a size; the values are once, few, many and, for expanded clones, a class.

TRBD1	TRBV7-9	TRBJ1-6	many	CASSSGTGLVSPLHF	TGTGCCAGCAGCTCCGGGACAGGACTAGTCTCACCCCTCCACTTT
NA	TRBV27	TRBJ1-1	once	CASSLKAHAEAFF	TGTGCCAGCAGTTTAAAGGCCCACGCTGAAGCTTTCTTT
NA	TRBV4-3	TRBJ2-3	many	CASSQVVRADLSDTQYF	TGCGCCAGCAGCCAAGTGGTCAGGGCGGATCTATCAGATACGCAGTATTTT
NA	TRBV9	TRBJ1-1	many	CASSQPRGTEAFF	TGTGCCTCCTCCCAACCAAGAGGCACTGAAGCTTTCTTT
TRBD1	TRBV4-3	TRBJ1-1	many	CASSHEAGGDTEAFF	TGCGCCAGCAGCCATGAGGCAGGGGGGGACACTGAAGCTTTCTTT
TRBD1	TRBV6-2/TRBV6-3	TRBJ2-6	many	CASSETGVTTSGANVLTF	TGTGCCAGCAGTGAGACAGGGGTCACAACCTCTGGGGCCAACGTCCTGACTTTC
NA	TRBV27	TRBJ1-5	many	CASSLVQGSNQPQHF	TGTGCCAGCAGTTTAGTTCAGGGAAGCAATCAGCCCCAGCATTTT
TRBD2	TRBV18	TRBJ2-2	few	CASSPQTSVDTGELFF	TGTGCCAGCTCACCGCAGACTAGCGTTGACACCGGGGAGCTGTTTTTT
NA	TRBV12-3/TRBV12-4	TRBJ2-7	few	CASSFSQQIYEQYF	TGTGCCAGCAGTTTCTCACAGCAAATCTACGAGCAGTACTTC
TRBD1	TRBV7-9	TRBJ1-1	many	CASSLARDSYTEAFF	TGTGCCAGCAGCTTAGCCCGGGACAGCTACACTGAAGCTTTCTTT
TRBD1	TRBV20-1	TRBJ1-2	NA	CSARDQGQGWPGYTF	TGCAGTGCTAGAGATCAGGGACAGGGGTGGCCTGGCTACACCTTC
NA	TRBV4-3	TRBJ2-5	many	CASSQSSGHQETQYF	TGCGCCAGCAGCCAAAGTTCAGGTCACCAAGAGACCCAGTACTTC
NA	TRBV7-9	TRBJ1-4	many	CASSTITNEKLFF	TGTGCCAGCAGCACCATCACTAATGAAAAACTGTTTTTT
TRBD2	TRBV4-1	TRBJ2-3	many	CASSQISSGGSDTQYF	TGCGCCAGCAGCCAAATTTCTAGCGGGGGTTCGGATACGCAGTATTTT
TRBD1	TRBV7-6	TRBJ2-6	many	CASRTTGEGANVLTF	TGTGCCAGCAGGACGACAGGGGAGGGGGCCAACGTCCTGACTTTC
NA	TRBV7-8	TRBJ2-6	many	CASSLLPGAGYSGANVLTF	TGTGCCAGCAGCTTACTACCGGGGGCTGGATACTCTGGGGCCAACGTCCTGACTTTC
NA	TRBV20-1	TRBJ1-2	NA	CSARDPGPSDYGYTF	TGCAGTGCTAGAGATCCCGGGCCGTCGGACTATGGCTACACCTTC
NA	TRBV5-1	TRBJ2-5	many	CASAYEGTQYF	TGCGCCAGCGCTTACGAGGGGACCCAGTACTTC
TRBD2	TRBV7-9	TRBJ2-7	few	CASSATGAGEPEQYF	TGTGCCAGCAGCGCGACAGGAGCGGGAGAACCCGAGCAGTACTTC
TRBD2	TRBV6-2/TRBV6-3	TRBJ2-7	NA	CASSPRGLAGVEQYF	TGTGCCAGCAGCCCCCGGGGACTAGCGGGAGTCGAGCAGTACTTC
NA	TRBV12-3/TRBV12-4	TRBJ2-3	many	CASSFAPLERVTDTQYF	TGTGCCAGCAGTTTCGCCCCCTTGGAGCGGGTCACAGATACGCAGTATTTT
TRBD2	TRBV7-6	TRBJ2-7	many	CASSPGGNEQYF	TGTGCCAGCAGCCCGGGGGGGAACGAGCAGTACTTC